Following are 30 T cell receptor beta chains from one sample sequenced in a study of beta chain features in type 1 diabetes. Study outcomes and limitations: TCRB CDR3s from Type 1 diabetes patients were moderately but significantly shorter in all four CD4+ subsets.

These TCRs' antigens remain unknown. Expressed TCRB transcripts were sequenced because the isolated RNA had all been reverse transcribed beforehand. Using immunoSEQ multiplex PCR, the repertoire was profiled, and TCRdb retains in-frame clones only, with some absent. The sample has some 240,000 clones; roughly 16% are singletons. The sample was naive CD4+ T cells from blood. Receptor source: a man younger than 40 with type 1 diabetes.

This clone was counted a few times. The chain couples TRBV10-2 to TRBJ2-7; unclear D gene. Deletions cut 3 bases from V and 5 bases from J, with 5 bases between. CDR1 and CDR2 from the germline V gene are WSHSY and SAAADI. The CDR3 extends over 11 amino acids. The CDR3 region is CASSDSDEQYF. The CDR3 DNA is TGCGCCAGCAGTGACAGTGACGAGCAGTACTTC.

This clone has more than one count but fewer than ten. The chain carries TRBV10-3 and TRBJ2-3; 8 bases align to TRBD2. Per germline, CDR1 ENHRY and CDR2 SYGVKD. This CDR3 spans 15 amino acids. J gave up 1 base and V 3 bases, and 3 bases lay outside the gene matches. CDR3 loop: CAISDSTSGTDTQYF. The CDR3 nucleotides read TGTGCCATCAGTGACTCGACTAGCGGCACAGATACGCAGTATTTT.

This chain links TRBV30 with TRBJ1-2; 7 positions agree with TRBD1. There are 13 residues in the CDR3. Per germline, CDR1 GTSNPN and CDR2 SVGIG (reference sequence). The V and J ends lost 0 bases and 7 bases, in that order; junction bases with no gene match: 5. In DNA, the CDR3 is TGTGCCTGGAGTGTAAAGGCAGGGGGTGGCTACACCTTC. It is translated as CAWSVKAGGGYTF.

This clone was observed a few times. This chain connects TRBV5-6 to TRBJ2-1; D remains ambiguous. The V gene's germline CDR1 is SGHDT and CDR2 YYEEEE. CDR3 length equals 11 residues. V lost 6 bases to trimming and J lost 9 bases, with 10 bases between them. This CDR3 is CASTLNGEQFF. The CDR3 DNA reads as TGTGCCAGCACCCTGAACGGTGAGCAGTTCTTC.

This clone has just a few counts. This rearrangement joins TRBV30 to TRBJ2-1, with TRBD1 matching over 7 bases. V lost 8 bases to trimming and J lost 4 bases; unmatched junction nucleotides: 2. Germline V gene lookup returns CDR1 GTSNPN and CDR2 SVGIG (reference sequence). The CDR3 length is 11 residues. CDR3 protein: CAGDSYNEQFF. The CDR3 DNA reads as TGTGCCGGGGACAGTTACAATGAGCAGTTCTTC.

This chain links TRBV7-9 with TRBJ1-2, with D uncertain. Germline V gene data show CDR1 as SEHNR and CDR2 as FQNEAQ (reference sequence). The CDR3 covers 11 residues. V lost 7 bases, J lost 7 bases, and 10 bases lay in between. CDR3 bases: TGTGCCAGCATCCTGACATTTGGCTACACCTTC. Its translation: CASILTFGYTF.

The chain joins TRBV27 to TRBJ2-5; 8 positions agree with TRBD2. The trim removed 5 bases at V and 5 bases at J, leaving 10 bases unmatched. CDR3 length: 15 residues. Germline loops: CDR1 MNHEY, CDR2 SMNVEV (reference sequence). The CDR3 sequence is CASSISRRGVETQYF. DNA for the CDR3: TGTGCCAGCAGTATCAGTAGGCGGGGGGTGGAGACCCAGTACTTC.

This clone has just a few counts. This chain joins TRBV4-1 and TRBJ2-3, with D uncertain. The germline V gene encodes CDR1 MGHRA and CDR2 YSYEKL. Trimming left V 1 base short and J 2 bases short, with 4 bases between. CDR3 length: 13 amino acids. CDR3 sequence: CASSQGTTDTQYF. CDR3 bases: TGCGCCAGCAGCCAAGGGACCACAGATACGCAGTATTTT.

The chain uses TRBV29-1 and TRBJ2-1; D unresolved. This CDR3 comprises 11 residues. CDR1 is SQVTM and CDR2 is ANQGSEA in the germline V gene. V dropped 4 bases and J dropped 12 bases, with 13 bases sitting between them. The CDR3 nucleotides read TGCAGCGTTGTTCCAGTGGACGGGCAGTTCTTC. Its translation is CSVVPVDGQFF.

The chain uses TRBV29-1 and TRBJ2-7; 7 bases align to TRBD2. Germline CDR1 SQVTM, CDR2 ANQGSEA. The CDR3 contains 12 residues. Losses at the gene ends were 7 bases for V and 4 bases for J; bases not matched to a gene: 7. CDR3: CSAREDRYEQYF. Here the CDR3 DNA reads TGCAGCGCCCGGGAGGACCGGTACGAGCAGTACTTC.

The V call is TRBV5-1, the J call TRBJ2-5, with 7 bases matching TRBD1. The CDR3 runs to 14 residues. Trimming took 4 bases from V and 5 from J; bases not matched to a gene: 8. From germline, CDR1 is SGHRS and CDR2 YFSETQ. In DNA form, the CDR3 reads TGCGCCAGCAGCCTTGGGACAGTGCGGGAGACCCAGTACTTC. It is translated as CASSLGTVRETQYF. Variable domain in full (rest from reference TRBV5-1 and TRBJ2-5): KAGVTQTPRYLIKTRGQQVTLSCSPISGHRSVSWYQQTPGQGLQFLFEYFSETQRNKGNFPGRFSGRQFSNSRSEMNVSTLELGDSALYLCASSLGTVRETQYFGPGTRLLVL.

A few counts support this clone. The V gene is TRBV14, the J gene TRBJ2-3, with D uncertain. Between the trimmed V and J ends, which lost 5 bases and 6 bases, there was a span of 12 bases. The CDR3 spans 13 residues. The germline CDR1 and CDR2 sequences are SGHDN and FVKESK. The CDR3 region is CASSSDLEDTQYF. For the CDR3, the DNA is TGTGCCAGCAGCTCCGACCTGGAGGATACGCAGTATTTT.

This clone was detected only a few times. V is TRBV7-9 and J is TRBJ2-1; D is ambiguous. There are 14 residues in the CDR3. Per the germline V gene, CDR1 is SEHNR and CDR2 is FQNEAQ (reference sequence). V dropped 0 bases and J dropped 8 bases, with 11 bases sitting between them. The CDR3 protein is CASSLARLEDEQFF. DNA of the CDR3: TGTGCCAGCAGCTTAGCGCGGCTAGAAGATGAGCAGTTCTTC.

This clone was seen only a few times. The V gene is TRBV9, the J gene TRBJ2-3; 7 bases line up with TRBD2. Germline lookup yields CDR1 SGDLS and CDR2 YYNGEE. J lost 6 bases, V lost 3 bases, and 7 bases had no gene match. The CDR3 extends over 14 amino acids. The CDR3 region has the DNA TGTGCCAGCAGCGGCGGGAGCCGTGGGGATACGCAGTATTTT. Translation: CASSGGSRGDTQYF.

The CDR3 loop reads CASSPPAVEQFF. The CDR3 DNA follows: TGTGCCAGCAGCCCCCCCGCAGTGGAGCAGTTCTTC. The chain employs TRBV28 and TRBJ2-1; no firm D call. The V end lost 6 bases, the J end lost 10 bases, and 13 bases lay between the germline ends. Looked up from germline, CDR1 is MDHEN and CDR2 is SYDVKM. This CDR3 comprises 12 residues.

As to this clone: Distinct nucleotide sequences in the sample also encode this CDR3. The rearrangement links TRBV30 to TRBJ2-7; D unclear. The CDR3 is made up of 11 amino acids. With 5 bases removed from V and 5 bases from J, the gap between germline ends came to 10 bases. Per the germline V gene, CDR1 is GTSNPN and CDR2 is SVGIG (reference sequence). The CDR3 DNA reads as TGTGCCTGGGGTAGGAGCGACGAGCAGTACTTC. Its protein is CAWGRSDEQYF.

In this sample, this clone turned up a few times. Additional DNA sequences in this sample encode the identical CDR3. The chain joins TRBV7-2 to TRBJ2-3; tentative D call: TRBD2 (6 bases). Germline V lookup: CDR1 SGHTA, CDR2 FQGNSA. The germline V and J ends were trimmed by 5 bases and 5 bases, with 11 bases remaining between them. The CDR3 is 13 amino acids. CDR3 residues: CASSPGRGDTQYF. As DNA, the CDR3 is TGTGCCAGCAGCCCGGGGCGGGGAGATACGCAGTATTTT.

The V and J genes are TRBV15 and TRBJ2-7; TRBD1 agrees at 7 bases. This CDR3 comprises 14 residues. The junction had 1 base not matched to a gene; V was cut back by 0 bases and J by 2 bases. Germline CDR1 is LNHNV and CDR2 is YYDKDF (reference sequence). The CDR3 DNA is TGTGCCACCAGCAGAGAGGGGACAGCCTACGAGCAGTACTTC. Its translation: CATSREGTAYEQYF.

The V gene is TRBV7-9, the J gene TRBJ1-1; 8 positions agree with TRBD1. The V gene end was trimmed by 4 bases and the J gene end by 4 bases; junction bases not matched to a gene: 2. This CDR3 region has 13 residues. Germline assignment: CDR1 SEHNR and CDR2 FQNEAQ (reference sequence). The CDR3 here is CASSSGQGTEAFF. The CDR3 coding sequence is TGTGCCAGCAGCTCCGGACAGGGCACTGAAGCTTTCTTT.

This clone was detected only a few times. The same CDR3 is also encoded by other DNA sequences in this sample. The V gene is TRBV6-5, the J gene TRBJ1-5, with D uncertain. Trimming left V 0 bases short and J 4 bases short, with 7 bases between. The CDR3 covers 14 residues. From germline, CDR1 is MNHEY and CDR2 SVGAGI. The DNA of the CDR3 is TGTGCCAGCAGTTACTCCGGTCAAAATCAGCCCCAGCATTTT. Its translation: CASSYSGQNQPQHF.

The CDR3 nucleotides read TGTGCCAGCAGCCCGTCCCAAGAGACCCAGTACTTC. This codes for CASSPSQETQYF. The chain employs TRBV14 and TRBJ2-5; D not resolved. V was cut by 4 bases and J by 1 base, with 4 bases left in between. This CDR3 is 12 amino acids long. Germline V gene data show CDR1 as SGHDN and CDR2 as FVKESK. Using reference TRBV14 and TRBJ2-5 for the parts outside the CDR3, the full variable domain is EAGVTQFPSHSVIEKGQTVTLRCDPISGHDNLYWYRRVMGKEIKFLLHFVKESKQDESGMPNNRFLAERTGGTYSTLKVQPAELEDSGVYFCASSPSQETQYFGPGTRLLVL.

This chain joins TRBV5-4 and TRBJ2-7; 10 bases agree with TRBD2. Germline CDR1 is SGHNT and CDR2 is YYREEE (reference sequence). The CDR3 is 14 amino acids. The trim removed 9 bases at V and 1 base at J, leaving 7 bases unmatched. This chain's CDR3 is CAIPEREGSYEQYF. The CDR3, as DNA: TGTGCCATCCCTGAGCGGGAGGGGTCCTACGAGCAGTACTTC.

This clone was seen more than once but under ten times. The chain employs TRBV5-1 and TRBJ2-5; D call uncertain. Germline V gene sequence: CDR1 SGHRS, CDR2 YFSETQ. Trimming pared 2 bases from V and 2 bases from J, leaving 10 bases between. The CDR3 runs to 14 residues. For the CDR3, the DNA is TGCGCCAGCAGCTTCGTTGGGCGGCAAGAGACCCAGTACTTC. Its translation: CASSFVGRQETQYF.

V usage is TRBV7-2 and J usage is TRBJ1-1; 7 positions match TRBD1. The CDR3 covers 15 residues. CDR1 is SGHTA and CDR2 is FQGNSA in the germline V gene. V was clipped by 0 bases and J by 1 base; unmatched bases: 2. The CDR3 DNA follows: TGTGCCAGCAGCTTAGCAAACAGGGGGAACACTGAAGCTTTCTTT. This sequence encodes CASSLANRGNTEAFF.

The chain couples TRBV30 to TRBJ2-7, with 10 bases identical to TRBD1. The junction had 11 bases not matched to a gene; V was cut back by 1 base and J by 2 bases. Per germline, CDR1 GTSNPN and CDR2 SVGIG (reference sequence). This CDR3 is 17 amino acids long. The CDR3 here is CAWSASPGQGTPYEQYF. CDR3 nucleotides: TGTGCCTGGAGTGCTTCCCCGGGACAGGGGACCCCCTACGAGCAGTACTTC.

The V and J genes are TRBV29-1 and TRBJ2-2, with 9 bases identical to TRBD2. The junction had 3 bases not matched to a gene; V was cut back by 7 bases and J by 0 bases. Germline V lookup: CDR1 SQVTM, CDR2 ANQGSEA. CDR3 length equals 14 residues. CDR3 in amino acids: CSARLAANTGELFF. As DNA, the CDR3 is TGCAGCGCTAGACTAGCGGCGAACACCGGGGAGCTGTTTTTT.

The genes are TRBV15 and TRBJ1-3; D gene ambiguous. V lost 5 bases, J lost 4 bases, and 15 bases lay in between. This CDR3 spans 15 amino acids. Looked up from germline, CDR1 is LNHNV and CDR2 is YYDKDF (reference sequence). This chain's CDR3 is CATSQRGSSGNTIYF. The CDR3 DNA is TGTGCCACCAGCCAGCGAGGGTCTTCCGGAAACACCATATATTTT.

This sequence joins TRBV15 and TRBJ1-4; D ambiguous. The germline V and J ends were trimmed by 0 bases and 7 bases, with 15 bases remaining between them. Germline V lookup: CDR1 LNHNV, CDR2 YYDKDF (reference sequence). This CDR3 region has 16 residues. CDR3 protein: CATSRDLRAAGEKLFF. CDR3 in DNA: TGTGCCACCAGCAGAGACCTCCGGGCCGCGGGTGAAAAACTGTTTTTT.

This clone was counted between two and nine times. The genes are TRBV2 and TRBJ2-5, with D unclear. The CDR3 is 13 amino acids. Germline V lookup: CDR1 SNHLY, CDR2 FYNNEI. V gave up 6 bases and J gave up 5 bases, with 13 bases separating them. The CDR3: CASRIDISETQYF. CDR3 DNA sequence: TGTGCCAGCAGAATAGACATATCTGAGACCCAGTACTTC.

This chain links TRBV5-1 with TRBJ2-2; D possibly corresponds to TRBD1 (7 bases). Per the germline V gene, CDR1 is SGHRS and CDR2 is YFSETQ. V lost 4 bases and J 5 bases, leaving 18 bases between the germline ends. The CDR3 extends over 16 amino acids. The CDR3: CASSLPEGAWTGELFF. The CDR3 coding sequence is TGCGCCAGCAGCCTCCCGGAGGGGGCTTGGACCGGGGAGCTGTTTTTT.